This T cell receptor (beta chain) emerged from a study of technical replicates of blood from a few donors. Clones were read by immunoSEQ multiplex PCR, and TCRdb kept only the in-frame ones, dropping some. This table holds tens of thousands of clones, 91% found once. Losses at the gene ends were 5 bases for V and 4 bases for J; bases not matched to a gene: 8. The germline CDR1 and CDR2 sequences are SGHRS and YFSETQ. The CDR3 is 14 amino acids. What was sequenced was T cells isolated from PBMCs. This TCR came from a human donor in good health. The chain recombines TRBV5-1 with TRBJ1-2; TRBD1 matches at 7 bases. The CDR3 sequence is CASSLTGDRYGYTF. CDR3 in DNA: TGCGCCAGCAGTCTAACAGGGGACCGCTATGGCTACACCTTC.